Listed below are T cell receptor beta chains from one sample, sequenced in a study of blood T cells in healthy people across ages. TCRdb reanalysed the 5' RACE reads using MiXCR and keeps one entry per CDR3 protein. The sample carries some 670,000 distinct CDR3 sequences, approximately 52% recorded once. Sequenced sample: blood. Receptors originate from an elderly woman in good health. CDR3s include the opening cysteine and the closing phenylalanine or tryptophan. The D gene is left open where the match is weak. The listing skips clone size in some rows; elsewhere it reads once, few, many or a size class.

TGTGCCAGCAGTTTCCCTCCCCGGGGTAGAGATACGCAGTATTTT CASSFPPRGRDTQYF NA NA TRBJ2-3 TRBV6-6
TGTGCCAGCAGCACCACAGGTGAAGCTTTCTTT CASSTTGEAFF NA NA TRBJ1-1 TRBV5-4
TGTGCCAGCAGCCAAGCAAAGTCAACCTACTTCAATGAGCAGTTCTTC CASSQAKSTYFNEQFF many NA TRBJ2-1 TRBV14
TGTGCCAGCTCACCTTCATCAGACCATTGTGAAGCTTTCTTT CASSPSSDHCEAFF few NA TRBJ1-1 TRBV18
TGTGCCAGCAGCTTCAGACTAGCGGGAGTCTACAATGAGCAGTTCTTC CASSFRLAGVYNEQFF NA TRBD2 TRBJ2-1 TRBV11-2
TGTGCCAGCAGCGGAGACAGGGGGGATAGCTACACCTTC CASSGDRGDSYTF NA TRBD1 TRBJ1-2 TRBV7-6
TGCAGCGTTGAAGGTGGACAGGGAATGAAGTCTAACTATGGCTACACCTTC CSVEGGQGMKSNYGYTF NA TRBD1 TRBJ1-2 TRBV29-1
TGTGCCAGCAGCCAAGCCCGTTACACCTACGAGCAGTACTTC CASSQARYTYEQYF NA NA TRBJ2-7 TRBV3-1
TGTGCCAGCAGCGACTGGGGCCGGGACTTCGAGGAGACCCAGTACTTC CASSDWGRDFEETQYF NA NA TRBJ2-5 TRBV6-2/TRBV6-3
TGCAGCGTTGGACAGGGCAATGGCTACACCTTC CSVGQGNGYTF few TRBD1 TRBJ1-2 TRBV29-1
TGCGCCAGCAGGGGCAGCCCTAACTATGGCTACACCTTC CASRGSPNYGYTF NA NA TRBJ1-2 TRBV5-1
TGTGCCAGCAGTCACACAGGGTTTAGCACAGATACGCAGTATTTT CASSHTGFSTDTQYF many NA TRBJ2-3 TRBV27
TGTGCCAGCAGCCTCAGTGGGGAGGGCTCCTACAATGAGCAGTTCTTC CASSLSGEGSYNEQFF NA TRBD2 TRBJ2-1 TRBV9
TGCAGCGTTGCCGAGGGAACCTACGAGCAGTACTTC CSVAEGTYEQYF NA NA TRBJ2-7 TRBV29-1
TGTGCCAGCAGTGAACCCGGGAAGCGGGATGGCTACAATGAGCAGTTCTTC CASSEPGKRDGYNEQFF many TRBD2 TRBJ2-1 TRBV6-4
TGTGCCACCAGCAGACTTCAGGGGGCCTATGAGCAGTTCTTC CATSRLQGAYEQFF many TRBD1 TRBJ2-1 TRBV15
TGTGCCATCAGTGAGTCGACTAGCGGGGGCATCAGCTCCTACAATGAGCAGTACTTC CAISESTSGGISSYNEQYF few TRBD2 TRBJ2-7 TRBV10-3
TGTGCCAGCAGCCAAGCATTCCCGCGGGGAGAGACCCAGTACTTC CASSQAFPRGETQYF NA NA TRBJ2-5 TRBV14
TGTGCCAGCAGTGTCGGCGGAAACTATGGCTACACCTTC CASSVGGNYGYTF few NA TRBJ1-2 TRBV28
TGTGCCAGCAGTTCTGCCGGCTATGGCTACACCTTC CASSSAGYGYTF many NA TRBJ1-2 TRBV27
TGTGCCAGTAGTTCACAGGGGGGCCTAGAGCAGTTCTTC CASSSQGGLEQFF NA TRBD1 TRBJ2-1 TRBV27
TGCAGCGTTGATAATCCGGGACAGGGGATTTACGAGCAGTACTTC CSVDNPGQGIYEQYF NA TRBD1 TRBJ2-7 TRBV29-1
TGCAGTGCCCCCACGACACGCGGGATGGTCAATGAGCAGTTCTTC CSAPTTRGMVNEQFF many NA TRBJ2-1 TRBV20-1
TGTGCCAGCAGCTTAGCGCTATTGCTAGCGGGGCTTAATGAGCAGTTCTTC CASSLALLLAGLNEQFF many TRBD2 TRBJ2-1 TRBV7-2
TGCGCCAGCAGCTTGGATGGCGGGTCAATGGGAGAGACCCAGTACTTC CASSLDGGSMGETQYF NA NA TRBJ2-5 TRBV5-1
TGTGCCAGCAGCCAAGAGCGGGCAGCCGGGGCCAACGTCCTGACTTTC CASSQERAAGANVLTF NA NA TRBJ2-6 TRBV14
TGTGCCACCAGCAGAGATACAGGGGCCAATGAGCAGTTCTTC CATSRDTGANEQFF few TRBD1 TRBJ2-1 TRBV15
TGCGCCAGCAGCCAAGGACAGCTCTCCTACGAGCAGTACTTC CASSQGQLSYEQYF NA NA TRBJ2-7 TRBV4-1
TGCAGTGCAATCGGACAGCTCTACGAGCAGTACTTC CSAIGQLYEQYF NA NA TRBJ2-7 TRBV20-1
TGTGCCAGCAGTTACCACCGGGACCGGGCCTACGAGCAGTACTTC CASSYHRDRAYEQYF NA NA TRBJ2-7 TRBV6-5
TGTGCCAGCAGTGTAGGTGGCGTATCCTACGAGCAGTTCTTC CASSVGGVSYEQFF NA NA TRBJ2-1 TRBV28
TGCGCCAGCAGCCAAGCGGGACTAGCCTCCTACAATGAGCAGTTCTTC CASSQAGLASYNEQFF NA TRBD2 TRBJ2-1 TRBV4-1
TGTGCCAGCAGCTTAGCTAGGACAGGGGAGGACGATGAGCAGTTCTTC CASSLARTGEDDEQFF many TRBD1 TRBJ2-1 TRBV7-6
TGTGCCAGCAGTGTGCAGGAGACCCAGTTCTTC CASSVQETQFF once NA TRBJ2-1 TRBV25-1
TGCGCCAGCAGCGGACTGGTGGGGGTATCCTCCTACGAGCAGTACTTC CASSGLVGVSSYEQYF many NA TRBJ2-7 TRBV4-1
TGTGCCAGCAGCCCAGGGTCGCGGACTGAAGCTTTCTTT CASSPGSRTEAFF few NA TRBJ1-1 TRBV3-1
TGTGCCAGCAGGCTCCAGCGGGGGTACAATGAGCAGTTCTTC CASRLQRGYNEQFF NA TRBD2 TRBJ2-1 TRBV28
TGTGCCAGCAGCTCACGTGAAGACACAGACGCAGATACGCAGTATTTT CASSSREDTDADTQYF many NA TRBJ2-3 TRBV7-6
TGCGCCAGCAGTGATACAGGGGACTATGGCTACACCTTC CASSDTGDYGYTF few TRBD1 TRBJ1-2 TRBV10-2
TGCAGTGCCCCTGCCCTAGCGGGAGGGCTAGGCACAGATACGCAGTATTTT CSAPALAGGLGTDTQYF NA TRBD2 TRBJ2-3 TRBV20-1
TGTGCCAGCAGAAAGACAGGTCTTGAAGCCCAGTACTTC CASRKTGLEAQYF many NA TRBJ2-5 TRBV6-5
TGTGCCAGCACCAGCAGGAGCTCCTACAATGAGCAGTTCTTC CASTSRSSYNEQFF many NA TRBJ2-1 TRBV6-5
TGTGCCAGCAGCGACGCCGGGACTCTCGGGGGGAGTACGCAGTATTTT CASSDAGTLGGSTQYF few TRBD2 TRBJ2-3 TRBV2
TGTGCCAGCAGCTTGACTAGCGGGGCGAACACCGGGGAGCTGTTTTTT CASSLTSGANTGELFF few TRBD2 TRBJ2-2 TRBV11-1
TGCGCCAGCAGCTTGGGCCTACATATAGCCAAAAACATTCAGTACTTC CASSLGLHIAKNIQYF NA NA TRBJ2-4 TRBV5-1
TGTGCCAGCAGTTTATGCTGCCCAAAAGGGCTGCACGAGCAGTACTTC CASSLCCPKGLHEQYF NA NA TRBJ2-7 TRBV28
TGCAGTGCTAGAGATCAGGAGGCGGGGTACGAGCAGTACTTC CSARDQEAGYEQYF NA NA TRBJ2-7 TRBV20-1
TGTGCCAGCAGTTACAATCAGTATCAGCCCCAGCATTTT CASSYNQYQPQHF NA NA TRBJ1-5 TRBV6-2/TRBV6-3
TGTGCCAGCAGCGGCTCGGACAGGGGCAACACTGAAGCTTTCTTT CASSGSDRGNTEAFF NA TRBD1 TRBJ1-1 TRBV7-9
TGTGCCAGCAGCCAAGCCGGGACTAGCGGGGGGGCAGGGGAGACCCAGTACTTC CASSQAGTSGGAGETQYF many TRBD2 TRBJ2-5 TRBV4-2
TGTGCCAGCAGTTTGAACCGCGGGGACACCGGGGAGCTGTTTTTT CASSLNRGDTGELFF NA NA TRBJ2-2 TRBV12-3/TRBV12-4
TGTGCCAGCAGCTTAGGGTCAGGTAGTCAAAACATTCAGTACTTC CASSLGSGSQNIQYF NA NA TRBJ2-4 TRBV7-2
TGTGCCAGCAGCACCACGGGGGCAGCGTACAATGAGCAGTTCTTC CASSTTGAAYNEQFF few NA TRBJ2-1 TRBV7-9
TGTGCCAGCTCACCAGATGGCTTTGGCGAGCAGTACTTC CASSPDGFGEQYF NA NA TRBJ2-7 TRBV18
TGTGCCAGCACCCTCGCGCCTCCCAATGAGCAGTTCTTC CASTLAPPNEQFF NA NA TRBJ2-1 TRBV12-3/TRBV12-4
TGTGCCAGCAGCGAACAGGGGGGGATATCCTACGAGCAGTACTTC CASSEQGGISYEQYF NA NA TRBJ2-7 TRBV9
TGTGCCAGCAAGAGCTCCTACAATGAGCAGTTCTTC CASKSSYNEQFF NA NA TRBJ2-1 TRBV6-1
TGTGCCAGCAGCCATGGACCCCCCGGGGAGCTGTTTTTT CASSHGPPGELFF once NA TRBJ2-2 TRBV7-3